The rows below give T cell receptor beta chains drawn from one sample of a study of T-cell reconstitution after alpha-beta-depleted transplantation in children. From the PCR reads, TCRdb called clonotypes with MiXCR, one entry per CDR3 protein. Found here are fewer than 550,000 distinct CDR3 sequences, roughly a tenth of them singletons; the top ten hold about 2.1%. The sequences come from PBMCs, collected before TCRalphabeta/CD19-depleted stem cell transplant. The source is a child aged 2-15 years with inherited bone marrow failure, due to receive a stem cell transplant. The CDR3 runs from the conserved cysteine through the conserved F or W. The D gene is left open where the match is weak. Clone size is stated in some rows and not others, as once, few, many or a class when expanded.

DNA	CDR3	D	J	size	V
TGTGCCAGCAGCCAGTCGACAGGGGAAGGCTACACCTTC	CASSQSTGEGYTF	TRBD1	TRBJ1-2	many	TRBV3-1
TGTGCCAGCACTACACTCCTCAGCTCCTATAATTCACCCCTCCACTTT	CASTTLLSSYNSPLHF	NA	TRBJ1-6	many	TRBV27
TGTGCCAGCAGCTTAGATCCCGGGACAGGGACGTACGAGCAGTACTTC	CASSLDPGTGTYEQYF	TRBD1	TRBJ2-7	NA	TRBV11-2
TGCAGTGCAACCGGGACTGCCAAAAACATTCAGTACTTC	CSATGTAKNIQYF	NA	TRBJ2-4	many	TRBV20-1
TGTGCCAGCAGTTTTTGGGGGGGTGAGACCCAGTACTTC	CASSFWGGETQYF	TRBD2	TRBJ2-5	many	TRBV12-3/TRBV12-4
TGTGCCAGCACCGTCCGAAGAGCTCAAGAGACCCAGTACTTC	CASTVRRAQETQYF	NA	TRBJ2-5	few	TRBV7-2
TGTGCCACCAGCAGGACAGGGTCGTCCTATAATTCACCCCTCCACTTT	CATSRTGSSYNSPLHF	TRBD1	TRBJ1-6	NA	TRBV15
TGCGCCAGGAGATATGAGGACAGGAACTACGAGCAGTACTTC	CARRYEDRNYEQYF	TRBD1	TRBJ2-7	NA	TRBV5-1
TGCAGTGCTAGGTTGGCCGGGAGGACGCCCGAGCAGTACTTC	CSARLAGRTPEQYF	TRBD2	TRBJ2-7	NA	TRBV20-1
TGTGCCAGCACACCACAGGGGGATCAGCCCCAGCATTTT	CASTPQGDQPQHF	TRBD1	TRBJ1-5	few	TRBV18
TGTGCCAGCAGTGCAGGACATCTCTACCCCTACGAGCAGTACTTC	CASSAGHLYPYEQYF	NA	TRBJ2-7	NA	TRBV27
TGTGCCACCAGTGTGGGGAGCTCCTACGAGCAGTACTTC	CATSVGSSYEQYF	NA	TRBJ2-7	many	TRBV24-1
TGTGCCAGCACAAGGACTAGCGGGAGGAATGAGCAGTTCTTC	CASTRTSGRNEQFF	TRBD2	TRBJ2-1	many	TRBV27
TGCGCCAGCAGCTTGGACCCCAACCCCACAGATACGCAGTATTTT	CASSLDPNPTDTQYF	NA	TRBJ2-3	many	TRBV5-1
TGTGCCAGCAGCTCCCGACAGGGAGGCTCTGGGGCCAACGTCCTGACTTTC	CASSSRQGGSGANVLTF	NA	TRBJ2-6	NA	TRBV11-2
TGTGCCAGCTCCGATTATAGCAATCAGCCCCAGCATTTT	CASSDYSNQPQHF	NA	TRBJ1-5	many	TRBV11-2
TGTGCCAGCAGCGTAGCCCTTTTGGGGGGCTACTCTGGAAACACCATATATTTT	CASSVALLGGYSGNTIYF	NA	TRBJ1-3	many	TRBV9
TGTGCCAGCACCTCGACAGATCCCTGCGGGCAGTACTTC	CASTSTDPCGQYF	NA	TRBJ2-7	NA	TRBV5-6
TGTGCCAGCGGGACTAGGGAAGTTCGAAACTATGGCTACACCTTC	CASGTREVRNYGYTF	NA	TRBJ1-2	many	TRBV12-3/TRBV12-4
TGTGCCAGCAGCATAACTCGCGGGACAGGGGGCCAGCGGGCCCCTTGGGATACGCAGTATTTT	CASSITRGTGGQRAPWDTQYF	TRBD1	TRBJ2-3	NA	TRBV7-3
TGCAGTGCTCCCACCGGGACAGGGGGCCTCGATGAGCAGTTCTTC	CSAPTGTGGLDEQFF	TRBD1	TRBJ2-1	many	TRBV20-1
TGTGCCAGCAGCTCCAACAGGGCCCCCAATCAGCCCCAGCATTTT	CASSSNRAPNQPQHF	NA	TRBJ1-5	few	TRBV11-2
TGTGCCAGCAGCTTGAGGGTAGCGGGGGACACAGATACGCAGTATTTT	CASSLRVAGDTDTQYF	TRBD2	TRBJ2-3	NA	TRBV5-4